This T cell receptor beta chain was recorded in a study of breast tumors, draining lymph nodes, adjacent tissues. This clonotype was recorded many times. TCRdb itself ran the multiplex PCR reads through MiXCR, one entry per CDR3 protein. Altogether about 230,000 distinct CDR3 sequences are present, about 30% being singletons, with the ten largest covering 1.4%. Germline CDR1 and CDR2: MGHRA and YSYEKL. Trimming removed 0 bases from V and 6 bases from J, with 15 bases in between. This CDR3 has 15 residues. Breast cancer patients provided tissue from their axillary draining lymph nodes. Sample: axillary lymph node tissue. The V call is TRBV4-1, the J call TRBJ2-7; a weak D match, TRBD1 (5 bases). This receptor was taken from a female donor with breast cancer. Some clones in this sample may be carry-over from other donors' samples. CDR3 bases: TGCGCCAGCAGCCAAGATCGGCCCCCAGGGTCCGAGCAGTACTTC. Translating gives CASSQDRPPGSEQYF.